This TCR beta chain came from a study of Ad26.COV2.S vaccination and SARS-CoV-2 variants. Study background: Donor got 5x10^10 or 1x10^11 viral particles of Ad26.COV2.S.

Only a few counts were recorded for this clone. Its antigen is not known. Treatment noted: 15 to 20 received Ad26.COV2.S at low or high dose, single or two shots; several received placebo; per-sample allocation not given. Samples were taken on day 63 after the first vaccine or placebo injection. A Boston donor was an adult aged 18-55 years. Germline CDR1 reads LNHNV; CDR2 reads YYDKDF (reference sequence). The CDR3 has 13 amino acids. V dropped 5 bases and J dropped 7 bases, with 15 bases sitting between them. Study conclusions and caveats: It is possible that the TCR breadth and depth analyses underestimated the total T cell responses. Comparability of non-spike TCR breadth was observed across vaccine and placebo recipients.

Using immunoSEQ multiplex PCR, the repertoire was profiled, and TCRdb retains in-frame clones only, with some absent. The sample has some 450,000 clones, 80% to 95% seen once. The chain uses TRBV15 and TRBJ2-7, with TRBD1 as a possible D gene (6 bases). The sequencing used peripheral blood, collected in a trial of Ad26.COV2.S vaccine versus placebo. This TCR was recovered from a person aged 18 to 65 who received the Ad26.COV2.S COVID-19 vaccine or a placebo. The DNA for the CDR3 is TGTGCCACCAGCCCGGACAGAGCGCGGGAGCAGTACTTC. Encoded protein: CATSPDRAREQYF.